One sample yielded the 32 T cell receptor beta chains listed below, sequenced in a study of T cells generated in artificial thymic organoids. Their antigen targets remain unknown. Reverse primers in the TRAC or TRBC constant regions drove separate semi-nested PCRs for TCRalpha and TCRbeta. One entry per CDR3 protein, called by TCRdb with MiXCR from the 5' RACE reads. The sample includes some 7,200 distinct CDR3 sequences, about 24% of them seen just once. Artificial thymic organoids aggregated human hematopoietic stem and progenitor cells with human DLL1-expressing MS5 murine stromal cells. The seeding cells were CD34+CD3- hematopoietic stem and progenitor cells purified by FACS to remove T cells. Specimen: naive CD8+ T cells grown in artificial thymic organoids from cord blood stem and progenitor cells. Subset in this sample: CD3+TCRalphabeta+CD8SP T cells; for blood, CD45RO-CCR7+ naive CD8+ T cells. The source is a human donor who gave cord blood stem cells for thymic organoid culture, a cardiac surgery patient who gave postnatal thymus, or a blood donor (not recorded which).

There are a few counts of this clonotype. This chain uses TRBV7-9 with TRBJ2-7; 8 bases fit TRBD1. CDR1 and CDR2 (germline): SEHNR, FQNEAQ (reference sequence). The CDR3 runs 15 residues. V dropped 1 base and J dropped 1; count of bases not matched to a gene: 3. This CDR3 is CASSLVGQGSYEQYF. The CDR3 nucleotides are TGTGCCAGCAGCTTAGTAGGACAGGGATCCTACGAGCAGTACTTC.

V is TRBV12-5 and J is TRBJ2-4, with D perhaps TRBD1 or TRBD2 (6 bases each). The DNA end lines up better with TRBJ2-1; the J call may be wrong. The CDR3 sequence is 14 residues long. Germline V gene data show CDR1 as LGHNT and CDR2 as FRNRAP. CDR3 residues: CASGGFSSYNEQFF. CDR3 DNA: TGTGCTAGCGGGGGCTTCAGCTCCTACAATGAGCAGTTCTTC.

This clonotype was picked up a small number of times. The gene calls are TRBV5-1 and TRBJ1-1; D perhaps matches TRBD1 (5 bases). Per germline, CDR1 SGHRS and CDR2 YFSETQ. The V end lost 5 bases, the J end lost 8 bases, and 22 bases lay between the germline ends. There are 15 residues in the CDR3. CDR3 sequence reads: CASSRDGGTVSEAFF. The CDR3 DNA is TGCGCCAGCAGTCGGGACGGAGGAACCGTTTCCGAAGCTTTCTTT.

The chain uses TRBV10-3 and TRBJ1-1; 7 nucleotides agree with TRBD1. Germline-derived CDR1 and CDR2 are ENHRY and SYGVKD. The CDR3 extends over 14 amino acids. V dropped 4 bases and J dropped 1; count of bases not matched to a gene: 3. CDR3 coding DNA: TGTGCCATCAGTGCACGGACAGGGAACACTGAAGCTTTCTTT. This codes for CAISARTGNTEAFF.

This clonotype was recorded a few times. This chain links TRBV4-3 with TRBJ1-2; D is perhaps TRBD1 (6 bases). V was cut by 0 bases and J by 3 bases, with 11 bases left in between. In germline, CDR1 is LGHNA, CDR2 YSLEER. The CDR3 contains 15 residues. The CDR3 bases are TGCGCCAGCAGCCAAGAACAGGGAAGGGACTATGGCTACACCTTC. This sequence encodes CASSQEQGRDYGYTF.

V gene TRBV20-1 combines with J gene TRBJ2-7, with D possibly matching TRBD1 (5 bases). Looked up from germline, CDR1 is DFQATT and CDR2 is SNEGSKA (reference sequence). CDR3 length equals 14 residues. V shed 7 bases and J shed 0 bases, with 16 bases lying between them. The CDR3 sequence is CSVRPRASSYEQYF. CDR3 bases: TGCAGTGTCAGACCCAGGGCGAGCTCCTACGAGCAGTACTTC.

About this clonotype itself: A single base separates this from a much larger clone, so it may be a read error. The chain links TRBV5-1 to TRBJ1-2, with a tentative D call TRBD1 (6 bases). Germline CDR1 and CDR2: SGHRS and YFSETQ. The length of the CDR3 is 14 residues. The CDR3 protein is CASSIRDTSYGCTF. As DNA, the CDR3 is TGCGCCAGCAGCATCCGGGACACCTCTTATGGCTGCACCTTC.

This clonotype is deemed medium-sized. The genes are TRBV7-3 and TRBJ2-3, with 13 bases identical to TRBD2. This CDR3 is 17 amino acids long. Per the germline V gene, CDR1 is SGHTA and CDR2 is FQGTGA. Trimming removed 3 bases from V and 6 bases from J; junction bases left unmatched: 9. In DNA form, the CDR3 reads TGTGCCAGCAGCTTCCTGAGACTAGCGGGGGGCAGGGATACGCAGTATTTT. Its translation is CASSFLRLAGGRDTQYF.

J is TRBJ1-2 and V is TRBV4-1; TRBD1 might be the D (6 bases). The CDR3 sequence is 15 residues long. The V gene lost 1 base and the J gene lost 3 bases, with 12 bases spanning the gap. The germline V gene has CDR1 MGHRA and CDR2 YSYEKL. CDR3 amino acids: CASSQGARGDYGYTF. DNA of the CDR3: TGCGCCAGCAGCCAAGGGGCCAGGGGTGACTATGGCTACACCTTC.

A word on this clonotype: At one boundary the junction diverges from the germline segment, which might be a read error. V usage is TRBV28 and J usage is TRBJ1-4; D is possibly TRBD1 (5 bases). The CDR3 has 14 amino acids. Per germline, CDR1 MDHEN and CDR2 SYDVKM. The CDR3 sequence: CAGSLSDWGEKLFF. For the CDR3, the DNA is TGTGCCGGCAGTTTATCGGACTGGGGGGAAAAACTGTTTTTT. Full variable domain (outside the CDR3, taken from reference TRBV28 and TRBJ1-4): DVKVTQSSRYLVKRTGEKVFLECVQDMDHENMFWYRQDPGLGLRLIYFSYDVKMKEKGDIPEGYSVSREKKERFSLILESASTNQTSMYLCAGSLSDWGEKLFFGSGTQLSVL.

The chain is built from TRBV11-2 and TRBJ2-3; D may correspond to TRBD1 or TRBD2 (5 bases each). The CDR3 contains 14 residues. Trimming stripped 5 bases from V and 2 bases from J, with 11 bases between. The germline CDR1 and CDR2 sequences are SGHAT and FQNNGV. The CDR3 region is CASSPWGFTDTQYF. The CDR3 DNA reads as TGTGCCAGCAGCCCTTGGGGGTTCACAGATACGCAGTATTTT.

CDR3 protein: CASSFSGREKLFF. Written as DNA, the CDR3 is TGCGCCAGCAGCTTCTCAGGGCGGGAAAAACTGTTTTTT. The gene calls are TRBV5-1 and TRBJ1-4; perhaps TRBD1 as D (5 bases). V lost 2 bases, J lost 8 bases, and 10 bases lay in between. The CDR3 length is 13 residues. The V gene's germline CDR1 is SGHRS and CDR2 YFSETQ.

This clonotype was counted only a few times. The J gene is TRBJ2-3, the V gene TRBV7-8, with 7 bases identical to TRBD1. The V segment lost 0 bases and the J segment 3 bases; nucleotides outside the gene matches: 12. From germline, CDR1 is SGHVS and CDR2 FQNEAQ. The CDR3 extends over 18 amino acids. CDR3 bases: TGTGCCAGCAGCTTAGCCTTATACAGGGGCGTGTGGACAGATACGCAGTATTTT. Translating it yields CASSLALYRGVWTDTQYF.

This chain links TRBV5-6 with TRBJ2-1; D might be TRBD2 (7 bases). Trimming removed 2 bases at V and 4 bases at J, with 25 bases between. Germline-derived CDR1 and CDR2 are SGHDT and YYEEEE. This CDR3 spans 19 amino acids. CDR3 in amino acids: CASSFRWGGGDGAYNEQFF. Here the CDR3 DNA reads TGTGCCAGCAGCTTCCGGTGGGGCGGGGGCGACGGTGCTTACAATGAGCAGTTCTTC.

V is TRBV29-1 and J is TRBJ2-5, with D perhaps given as TRBD1 or TRBD2 (6 bases each). CDR1 and CDR2 (germline): SQVTM, ANQGSEA. The ends were cut back, 6 bases at V and 1 base at J, with 15 bases in the middle. This CDR3 region has 14 residues. The CDR3 spells CSVGGGGVQETQYF. CDR3 in DNA: TGCAGCGTCGGGGGCGGAGGGGTCCAAGAGACCCAGTACTTC.

This clonotype is labeled as medium-sized. The rearrangement links TRBV6-2 or TRBV6-3 to TRBJ2-7; a weak D match, TRBD1 (6 bases). Germline V lookup: CDR1 MNHEY, CDR2 SVGEGT. The CDR3 extends over 13 amino acids. V shed 6 bases and J shed 5 bases, with 14 bases lying between them. This CDR3 is CASRQGRHNEQYF. CDR3 in DNA: TGTGCCAGCAGACAGGGACGGCACAACGAGCAGTACTTC.

The chain uses TRBV27 and TRBJ2-7, with a weak D call TRBD1 (6 bases). The germline V gene encodes CDR1 MNHEY and CDR2 SMNVEV (reference sequence). V gave up 8 bases and J gave up 0 bases, with 11 bases separating them. CDR3 length: 13 residues. The CDR3, as DNA: TGTGCCAGCTCAGTAGGGGGCTCCTACGAGCAGTACTTC. Amino acid sequence: CASSVGGSYEQYF.

As concerns this clonotype: A much more abundant neighbour one base away suggests this may be a read error. The CDR3 loop is CASSVTRGGKLFF. The CDR3 nucleotides read TGTGCCAGCAGTGTTACCCGGGGTGGAAAACTGTTTTTT. V is TRBV25-1 and J is TRBJ1-4; D is undetermined. CDR1 MGHDK and CDR2 SYGVNS come from the germline V gene. The CDR3 is 13 residues long. V lost 4 bases and J 10 bases, leaving 13 bases between the germline ends.

The V gene is TRBV4-2, the J gene TRBJ2-7, with 8 nucleotides matching TRBD2. The CDR3 is 17 amino acids. Germline CDR1 is LGHNA and CDR2 is YNFKEQ. The V and J ends lost 0 bases and 3 bases, in that order; junction bases with no gene match: 10. The CDR3 here is CASSQDNRLAGFYEQYF. CDR3 DNA sequence: TGTGCCAGCAGCCAAGATAATCGCCTAGCGGGCTTCTACGAGCAGTACTTC.

The chain employs TRBV7-2 and TRBJ2-7; TRBD1 matches 7 bases. The trim removed 5 bases at V and 3 bases at J, leaving 10 bases unmatched. The CDR3 is 15 residues long. CDR1 SGHTA and CDR2 FQGNSA come from the germline V gene. Written as DNA, the CDR3 is TGTGCCAGCAGCCCACCGGACAGGTTTTTCTACGAGCAGTACTTC. Protein product: CASSPPDRFFYEQYF.

This clonotype is medium-sized. This chain links TRBV4-3 with TRBJ1-1, with 8 bases identical to TRBD1. Germline V CDR1 and CDR2: LGHNA, YSLEER. Trimming removed 5 bases from V and 1 base from J; junction bases left unmatched: 6. The CDR3 is 15 residues long. CDR3 in DNA: TGCGCCAGCAGCTTAAGGACAGGGAAGAACACTGAAGCTTTCTTT. Translating it yields CASSLRTGKNTEAFF.

This clonotype has only a few counts. The V call is TRBV4-1, the J call TRBJ2-3; 12 nucleotides line up with TRBD1. The CDR3 spans 18 residues. V trimming: 4 bases; J trimming: 4 bases; junction bases outside the gene matches: 12. Germline V gives CDR1 MGHRA, CDR2 YSYEKL. Written as DNA, the CDR3 is TGCGCCAGCAGCCGCCTAGATGGGACAGGGGGCCGCGCAGATACGCAGTATTTT. Protein: CASSRLDGTGGRADTQYF.

This chain uses TRBV19 with TRBJ1-6; D uncertain. Germline values: CDR1 LNHDA, CDR2 SQIVND (reference sequence). V lost 3 bases and J lost 7, with 22 bases in between. The CDR3 has 18 amino acids. Here the CDR3 DNA reads TGTGCCAGTAGTATGCCCGGTGGAGGTCTGGGGAGGAATTCACCCCTCCACTTT. Residues: CASSMPGGGLGRNSPLHF.

The rearrangement uses TRBV20-1 and TRBJ2-1; D might be TRBD1 (5 bases). V was pared by 5 bases and J by 4 bases, with 15 bases between. CDR1 and CDR2 from the germline V gene are DFQATT and SNEGSKA (reference sequence). The CDR3 covers 14 residues. The CDR3 coding sequence is TGCAGTGCTGACTGCAAGGGGCTTTACAATGAGCAGTTCTTC. Encoded protein: CSADCKGLYNEQFF.

This clonotype qualifies as medium-sized (0.01 to 0.1%). The chain links TRBV4-3 to TRBJ1-6; D unresolved. The V gene lost 4 bases and the J gene lost 9 bases, with 16 bases spanning the gap. This CDR3 spans 15 amino acids. Per germline, CDR1 LGHNA and CDR2 YSLEER. The CDR3 DNA sequence: TGCGCCAGCAGCCCCTACGGGGTTTCGATTTCACCCCTCCACTTT. Its translation: CASSPYGVSISPLHF.

This clonotype was picked up a small number of times. This CDR3 reads CASSLIPSREAYF. The CDR3 DNA is TGCGCCAGCAGCCTGATTCCCTCGAGGGAGGCGTATTTT. The chain is built from TRBV4-1 and TRBJ2-3; D is possibly TRBD2 (6 bases). Germline V lookup: CDR1 MGHRA, CDR2 YSYEKL. Trimming cost V 4 bases and J 14 bases, with 19 bases left between them. The CDR3 loop spans 13 amino acids.

Judged by abundance, this clonotype is medium-sized (0.01 to 0.1%). J is TRBJ1-1 and V is TRBV9; D is undetermined. Germline V gene lookup returns CDR1 SGDLS and CDR2 YYNGEE. The V gene lost 4 bases and the J gene lost 5 bases, with 18 bases spanning the gap. The length of the CDR3 is 15 residues. The CDR3 protein is CASSPRSQPRTEAFF. The CDR3 DNA sequence: TGTGCCAGCAGCCCAAGAAGTCAGCCACGGACTGAAGCTTTCTTT.

By sample share, this clonotype is medium-sized. The chain couples TRBV5-1 to TRBJ2-5; D not certain. Germline values: CDR1 SGHRS, CDR2 YFSETQ. The V end lost 7 bases, the J end lost 1 base, and 11 bases lay between the germline ends. This CDR3 region has 13 residues. CDR3 residues: CASSDLVQETQYF. The CDR3 DNA reads as TGCGCCAGCTCCGATTTAGTCCAAGAGACCCAGTACTTC.

This clonotype was seen just once. This may be a read error: a much more frequent sequence differs by one nucleotide. The gene calls are TRBV11-2 and TRBJ2-2, with TRBD1 matching over 7 bases. This CDR3 comprises 17 residues. Germline V gene sequence: CDR1 SGHAT, CDR2 FQNNGV. V dropped 3 bases and J dropped 0; count of bases not matched to a gene: 7. CDR3 DNA sequence: TGTGCCAGCAGCTTGCAGGACAGGCCTTCGAACACCGGGGAGCTGTTTTTT. It specifies CASSLQDRPSNTGELFF.

By share, this clonotype counts as medium-sized (0.01 to 0.1%). This rearrangement joins TRBV2 to TRBJ1-1; D uncertain. CDR3 length equals 13 residues. CDR1 and CDR2 (germline): SNHLY, FYNNEI. V dropped 6 bases and J dropped 0 bases, with 8 bases sitting between them. CDR3 coding DNA: TGTGCCAGCAGCGGCAGCTTGAACACTGAAGCTTTCTTT. Translating gives CASSGSLNTEAFF.

Judged by abundance, this clonotype is medium-sized. The CDR3 DNA sequence: TGCGCCAGCAGCATCCGGGACACCTCTTATGGCTACACCTTC. This codes for CASSIRDTSYGYTF. The chain is built from TRBV5-1 and TRBJ1-2, with D perhaps matching TRBD1 (6 bases). There are 14 residues in the CDR3. Deletions cut 4 bases from V and 5 bases from J, with 15 bases between. Germline CDR1 SGHRS, CDR2 YFSETQ.

This clonotype appeared a few times. J is TRBJ1-2 and V is TRBV6-1, with D maybe TRBD1 (5 bases). There are 13 residues in the CDR3. CDR1 is MNHNS and CDR2 is SASEGT in the germline V gene. V was shortened by 2 bases and J by 6 bases, with 10 bases between the two germline ends. The CDR3 protein is CASSEQGADGYTF. For the CDR3, the DNA is TGTGCCAGCAGTGAACAGGGAGCGGATGGCTACACCTTC.